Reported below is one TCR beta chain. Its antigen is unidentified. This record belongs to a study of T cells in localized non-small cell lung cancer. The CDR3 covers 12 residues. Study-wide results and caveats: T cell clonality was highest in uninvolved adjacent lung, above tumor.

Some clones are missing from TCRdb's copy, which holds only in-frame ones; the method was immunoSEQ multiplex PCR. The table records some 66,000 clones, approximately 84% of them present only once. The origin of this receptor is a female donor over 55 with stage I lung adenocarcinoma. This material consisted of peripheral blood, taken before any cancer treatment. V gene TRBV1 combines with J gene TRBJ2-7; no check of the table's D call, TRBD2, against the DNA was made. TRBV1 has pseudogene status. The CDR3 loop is CTSSCGSYEQYF. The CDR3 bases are TGCACCAGCAGTTGCGGCTCCTACGAGCAGTACTTC.